The 5 T cell receptor beta chains reported below all come from one sample, sequenced in a study of T cell responses to AZD1222 COVID-19 vaccine (dated by TCRdb to the early 2020s). To prepare the library, the immunoSEQ multiplex PCR assay was applied. Drawn from immuneACCESS, this table holds only the in-frame rearrangements with V and J called that TCRdb kept. Clones are partly lost; checked studies trace under half to an unresolved V gene and leave the rest unexplained. The sample table holds approximately 80,000 clones, of which 75% to 85% were seen once. The ten largest make up around 20% of the sample. The intended sense of this specimen's time point label: baseline before first vaccination. This material consisted of peripheral blood, taken on day 0 of AZD1222 vaccination. The receptors stem from an adult in good health.

This clone was seen many times. V and J are TRBV27 and TRBJ1-5; 8 bases are a match to TRBD1. Germline values: CDR1 MNHEY, CDR2 SMNVEV (reference sequence). V trimming: 3 bases; J trimming: 8 bases; junction bases outside the gene matches: 9. There are 15 residues in the CDR3. The CDR3 region has the DNA TGTGCCAGCAGTTTCGCTTCCGGGACAGGCGAGCCCCAGCATTTT. Translated, it gives CASSFASGTGEPQHF.

The chain employs TRBV27 and TRBJ2-1; 8 nucleotides line up with TRBD2. The length of the CDR3 is 16 residues. CDR1 MNHEY and CDR2 SMNVEV come from the germline V gene (reference sequence). The trim removed 4 bases at V and 1 base at J, leaving 6 bases unmatched. CDR3 amino acids: CASSSAGTSSYNEQFF. The CDR3 nucleotides are TGTGCCAGCAGTTCCGCCGGGACTAGTTCCTACAATGAGCAGTTCTTC.

This chain joins TRBV6-5 and TRBJ2-3; D perhaps matches TRBD1 (5 bases). Germline V lookup: CDR1 MNHEY, CDR2 SVGAGI. The CDR3 consists of 13 residues. The V gene lost 5 bases and the J gene lost 2 bases, with 8 bases spanning the gap. The CDR3, as DNA: TGTGCCAGCAGTAGTGGACACACAGATACGCAGTATTTT. Translation: CASSSGHTDTQYF.

V usage is TRBV21-1 and J usage is TRBJ1-1; the table's D gene call, TRBD1, was not cross checked with the DNA. TRBV21-1 is noted as a pseudogene. CDR3 length: 13 residues. CDR3 bases: TGTGCCAGCAGCGAGGGACAAGGGCATGAAGCTTTCTTT. Its protein is CASSEGQGHEAFF.

The chain is built from TRBV5-1 and TRBJ1-6; D remains unclear. The CDR3 runs to 16 residues. Trimming pared 0 bases from V and 0 bases from J, leaving 7 bases between. Germline V gene sequence: CDR1 SGHRS, CDR2 YFSETQ. The CDR3 sequence is CASSLDGSSYNSPLHF. The CDR3 nucleotides read TGCGCCAGCAGCTTGGACGGAAGCTCCTATAATTCACCCCTCCACTTT. The variable domain in full, with the rest retrieved from reference TRBV5-1 and TRBJ1-6, is KAGVTQTPRYLIKTRGQQVTLSCSPISGHRSVSWYQQTPGQGLQFLFEYFSETQRNKGNFPGRFSGRQFSNSRSEMNVSTLELGDSALYLCASSLDGSSYNSPLHFGNGTRLTVT.